A selection of T cell receptor beta chains follows, all from one sample in a study of shared clonotypes between healthy human individuals. Sequencing was performed with immunoSEQ multiplex PCR; in TCRdb, only in-frame clones are kept and a portion is missing. The table has about 2.1 million clones, 80% to 95% seen once. The sample was naive CD8+ T cells from PBMCs. The receptors come from a man younger than 35 in good health. Some clones in this sample may be carry-over from other donors' samples. The CDR3 runs from the conserved cysteine through the conserved F or W. A D gene is named only where the DNA matches it firmly. Some rows have no size entry. The others give once, few or many, or a class for an expanded clone.

D	V	size	J	CDR3	DNA
TRBD2	TRBV6-5	-	TRBJ2-1	CASSYSTSGRDNEQFF	TGTGCCAGCAGTTACTCAACTAGCGGGAGGGACAATGAGCAGTTCTTC
-	TRBV28	once	TRBJ2-1	CASSLQAYNEQFF	TGTGCCAGCAGTTTGCAGGCCTACAATGAGCAGTTCTTC
-	TRBV6-5	few	TRBJ1-2	CASSYSGGSGYTF	TGTGCCAGCAGTTACTCAGGGGGATCTGGCTACACCTTC
TRBD1	TRBV9	-	TRBJ1-2	CASSLDRETNYGYTF	TGTGCCAGCAGCCTTGACAGGGAAACTAACTATGGCTACACCTTC
-	TRBV29-1	-	TRBJ1-2	CSVEGRGTIRGYGYTF	TGCAGCGTTGAAGGTCGGGGTACTATCCGGGGCTATGGCTACACCTTC
TRBD2	TRBV4-2	-	TRBJ2-1	CASSQTSGWGNEQFF	TGTGCCAGCAGCCAAACTAGCGGGTGGGGCAATGAGCAGTTCTTC
TRBD1	TRBV27	-	TRBJ1-4	CASTLRQGGELFF	TGTGCCAGCACCCTGAGGCAGGGGGGCGAACTGTTTTTT
-	TRBV7-3	-	TRBJ2-3	CASTSILGDTQYF	TGTGCCAGCACCTCTATTCTGGGAGATACGCAGTATTTT
TRBD1	TRBV6-1	-	TRBJ1-1	CASSGFRGGVTEAFF	TGTGCCAGCAGTGGGTTTAGAGGGGGCGTCACTGAAGCTTTCTTT
-	TRBV2	few	TRBJ2-7	CANLQGSEQYF	TGTGCCAACCTACAGGGTTCCGAGCAGTACTTC
TRBD2	TRBV7-2	-	TRBJ2-1	CASSWVAGVLNEQFF	TGTGCCAGCAGCTGGGTAGCGGGAGTGTTAAATGAGCAGTTCTTC
-	TRBV9	-	TRBJ1-4	CASSAFDGGTNEKLFF	TGTGCCAGCAGCGCTTTCGACGGGGGGACTAATGAAAAACTGTTTTTT
-	TRBV6-5	once	TRBJ2-1	CASSYSKSSSYNEQFF	TGTGCCAGCAGTTACTCGAAGTCTAGCTCCTACAATGAGCAGTTCTTC
TRBD1	TRBV5-4	once	TRBJ1-2	CASSFDRALTTF	TGTGCCAGCAGCTTTGACAGGGCCCTCACGACCTTC